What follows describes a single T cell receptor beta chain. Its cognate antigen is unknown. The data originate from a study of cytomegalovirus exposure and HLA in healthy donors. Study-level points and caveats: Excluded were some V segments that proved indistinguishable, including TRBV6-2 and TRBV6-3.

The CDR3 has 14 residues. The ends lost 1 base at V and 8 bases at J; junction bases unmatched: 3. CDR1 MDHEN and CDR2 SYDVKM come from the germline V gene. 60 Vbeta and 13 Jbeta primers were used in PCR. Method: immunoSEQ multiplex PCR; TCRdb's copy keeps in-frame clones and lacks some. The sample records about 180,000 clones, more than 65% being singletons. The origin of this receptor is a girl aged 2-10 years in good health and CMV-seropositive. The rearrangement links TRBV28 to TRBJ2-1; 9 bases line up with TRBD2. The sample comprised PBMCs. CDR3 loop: CASSLLAGADEQFF. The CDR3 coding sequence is TGTGCCAGCAGTTTATTAGCGGGAGCGGATGAGCAGTTCTTC.